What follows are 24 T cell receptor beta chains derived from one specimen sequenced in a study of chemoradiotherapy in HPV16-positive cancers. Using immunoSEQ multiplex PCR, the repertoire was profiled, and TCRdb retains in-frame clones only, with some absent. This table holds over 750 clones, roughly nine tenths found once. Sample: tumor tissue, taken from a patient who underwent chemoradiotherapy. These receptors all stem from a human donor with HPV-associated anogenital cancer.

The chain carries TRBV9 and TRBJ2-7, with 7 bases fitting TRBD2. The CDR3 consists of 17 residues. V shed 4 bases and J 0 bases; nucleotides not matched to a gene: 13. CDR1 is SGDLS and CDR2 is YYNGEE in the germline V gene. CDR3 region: CASSTRSSGGVSYEQYF. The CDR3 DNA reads TGTGCCAGCAGCACACGTTCTAGCGGAGGAGTCTCCTACGAGCAGTACTTC.

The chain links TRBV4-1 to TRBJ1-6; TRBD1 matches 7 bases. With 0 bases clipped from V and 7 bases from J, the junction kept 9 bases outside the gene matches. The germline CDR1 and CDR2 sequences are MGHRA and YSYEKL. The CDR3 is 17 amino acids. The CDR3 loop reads CASSQEGTGAGNSPLHF. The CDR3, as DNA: TGCGCCAGCAGCCAAGAAGGAACAGGGGCGGGCAATTCACCCCTCCACTTT.

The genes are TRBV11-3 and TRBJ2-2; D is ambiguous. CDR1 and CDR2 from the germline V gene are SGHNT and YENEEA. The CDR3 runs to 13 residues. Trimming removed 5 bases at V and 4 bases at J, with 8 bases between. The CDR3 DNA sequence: TGTGCCAGCAGCCTCCTAGGCACCGGGGAGCTGTTTTTT. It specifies CASSLLGTGELFF.

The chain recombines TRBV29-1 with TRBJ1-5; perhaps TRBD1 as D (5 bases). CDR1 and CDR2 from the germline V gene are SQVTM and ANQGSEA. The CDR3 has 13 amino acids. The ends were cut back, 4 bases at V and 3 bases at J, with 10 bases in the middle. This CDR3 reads CSVGDGLNQPQHF. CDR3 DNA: TGCAGCGTTGGGGACGGCCTCAATCAGCCCCAGCATTTT.

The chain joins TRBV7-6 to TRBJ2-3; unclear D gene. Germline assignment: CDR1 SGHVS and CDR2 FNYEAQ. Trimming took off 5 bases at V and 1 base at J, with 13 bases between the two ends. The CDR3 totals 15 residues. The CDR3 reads CASSPLERRTDTQYF. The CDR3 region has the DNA TGTGCCAGCAGCCCACTTGAACGGCGCACAGATACGCAGTATTTT. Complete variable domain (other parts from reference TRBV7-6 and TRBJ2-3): GAGVSQSPRYKVTKRGQDVALRCDPISGHVSLYWYRQALGQGPEFLTYFNYEAQQDKSGLPNDRFSAERPEGSISTLTIQRTEQRDSAMYRCASSPLERRTDTQYFGPGTRLTVL.

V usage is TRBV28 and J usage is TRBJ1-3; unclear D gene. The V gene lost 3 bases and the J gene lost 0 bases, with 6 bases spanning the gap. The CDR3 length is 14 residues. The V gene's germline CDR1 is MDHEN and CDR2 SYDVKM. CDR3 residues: CASSLEFSGNTIYF. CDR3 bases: TGTGCCAGCAGTTTGGAATTCTCTGGAAACACCATATATTTT.

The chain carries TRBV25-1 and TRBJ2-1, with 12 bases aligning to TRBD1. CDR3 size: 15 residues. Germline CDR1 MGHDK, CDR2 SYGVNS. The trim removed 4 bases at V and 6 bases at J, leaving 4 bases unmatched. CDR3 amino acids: CASSAGQGAVNEQFF. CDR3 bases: TGTGCCAGCAGTGCGGGACAGGGGGCGGTCAATGAGCAGTTCTTC.

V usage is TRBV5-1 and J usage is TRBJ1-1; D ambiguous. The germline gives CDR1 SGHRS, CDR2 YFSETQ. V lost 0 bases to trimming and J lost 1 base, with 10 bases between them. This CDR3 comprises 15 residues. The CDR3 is CASSLAGVQNTEAFF. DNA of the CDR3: TGCGCCAGCAGCTTGGCCGGGGTGCAGAACACTGAAGCTTTCTTT.

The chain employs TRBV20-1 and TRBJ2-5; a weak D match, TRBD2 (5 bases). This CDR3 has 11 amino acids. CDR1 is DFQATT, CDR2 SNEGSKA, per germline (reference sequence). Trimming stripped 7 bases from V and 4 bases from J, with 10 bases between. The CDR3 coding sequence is TGCAGTGTTCCACTAGGAGAGACCCAGTACTTC. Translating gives CSVPLGETQYF.

In DNA form, the CDR3 reads TGTGCCAGCAGCTTAGGGTTGCGGGGCCACCAAGAGACCCAGTACTTC. This gives the protein CASSLGLRGHQETQYF. The chain employs TRBV7-2 and TRBJ2-5; possibly TRBD2 for D (6 bases). This CDR3 has 16 amino acids. Trimming cost V 1 base and J 0 bases, with 12 bases left between them. Germline lookup yields CDR1 SGHTA and CDR2 FQGNSA.

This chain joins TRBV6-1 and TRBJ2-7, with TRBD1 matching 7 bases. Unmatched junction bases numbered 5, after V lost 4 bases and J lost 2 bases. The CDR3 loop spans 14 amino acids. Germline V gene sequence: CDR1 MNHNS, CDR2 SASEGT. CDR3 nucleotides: TGTGCCAGCAGTGGGGGACAGCTTACCTACGAGCAGTACGTC. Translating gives CASSGGQLTYEQYV.

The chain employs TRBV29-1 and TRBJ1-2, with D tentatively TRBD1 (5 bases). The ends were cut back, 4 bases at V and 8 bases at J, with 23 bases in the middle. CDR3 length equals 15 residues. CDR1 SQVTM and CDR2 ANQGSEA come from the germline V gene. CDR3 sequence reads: CSVGAGRPWLGGYTF. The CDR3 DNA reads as TGCAGCGTTGGGGCAGGGAGGCCCTGGCTAGGCGGCTACACCTTC.

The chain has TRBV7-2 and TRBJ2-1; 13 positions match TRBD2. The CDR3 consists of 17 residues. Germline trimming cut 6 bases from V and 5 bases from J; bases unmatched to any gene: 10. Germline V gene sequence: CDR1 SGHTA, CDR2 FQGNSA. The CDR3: CASRLFAGTSGNNEQFF. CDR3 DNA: TGTGCCAGCAGATTGTTCGCCGGGACTAGCGGGAACAATGAGCAGTTCTTC.

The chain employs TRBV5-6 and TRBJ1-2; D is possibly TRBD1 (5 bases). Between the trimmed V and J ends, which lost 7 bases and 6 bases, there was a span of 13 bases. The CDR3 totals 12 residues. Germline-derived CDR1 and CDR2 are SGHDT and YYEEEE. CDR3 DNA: TGTGCCAGCTCTTGGGGGTCGGATGGCTACACCTTC. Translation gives CASSWGSDGYTF.

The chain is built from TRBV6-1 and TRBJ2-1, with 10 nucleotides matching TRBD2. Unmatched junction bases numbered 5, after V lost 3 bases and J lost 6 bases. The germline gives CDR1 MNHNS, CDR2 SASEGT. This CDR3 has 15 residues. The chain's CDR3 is CASSEEAGGANEQFF. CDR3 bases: TGTGCCAGCAGTGAGGAAGCGGGAGGGGCCAATGAGCAGTTCTTC.

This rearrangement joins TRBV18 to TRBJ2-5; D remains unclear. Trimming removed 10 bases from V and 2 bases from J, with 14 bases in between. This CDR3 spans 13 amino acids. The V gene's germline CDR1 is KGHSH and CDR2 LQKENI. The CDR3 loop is CATVGSWQETQYF. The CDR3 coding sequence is TGTGCCACCGTCGGCAGTTGGCAAGAGACCCAGTACTTC.

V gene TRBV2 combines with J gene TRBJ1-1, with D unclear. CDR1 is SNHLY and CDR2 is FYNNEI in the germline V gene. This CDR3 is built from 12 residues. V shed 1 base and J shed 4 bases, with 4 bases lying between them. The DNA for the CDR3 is TGTGCCAGCAGTGAAGGGTTCACTGAAGCTTTCTTT. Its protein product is CASSEGFTEAFF.

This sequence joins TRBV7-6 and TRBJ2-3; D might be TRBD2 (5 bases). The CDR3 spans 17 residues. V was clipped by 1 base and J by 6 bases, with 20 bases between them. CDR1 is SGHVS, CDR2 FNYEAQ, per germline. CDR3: CASSLGTAGGRLDTQYF. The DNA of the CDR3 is TGTGCCAGCAGCTTAGGTACCGCGGGTGGGCGGTTGGATACGCAGTATTTT.

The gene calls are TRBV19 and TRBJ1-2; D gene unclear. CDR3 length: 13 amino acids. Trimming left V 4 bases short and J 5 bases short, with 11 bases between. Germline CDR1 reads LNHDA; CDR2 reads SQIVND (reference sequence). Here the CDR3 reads CASSKDLSYGYTF. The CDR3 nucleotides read TGTGCCAGTAGTAAGGACCTATCATATGGCTACACCTTC.

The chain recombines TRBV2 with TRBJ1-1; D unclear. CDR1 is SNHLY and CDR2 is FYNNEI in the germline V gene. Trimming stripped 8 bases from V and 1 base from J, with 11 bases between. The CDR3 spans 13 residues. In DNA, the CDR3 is TGTGCCAGCGGCCGGGAGAAGAACACTGAAGCTTTCTTT. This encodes CASGREKNTEAFF. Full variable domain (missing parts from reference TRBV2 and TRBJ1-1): EPEVTQTPSHQVTQMGQEVILRCVPISNHLYFYWYRQILGQKVEFLVSFYNNEISEKSEIFDDQFSVERPDGSNFTLKIRSTKLEDSAMYFCASGREKNTEAFFGQGTRLTVV.

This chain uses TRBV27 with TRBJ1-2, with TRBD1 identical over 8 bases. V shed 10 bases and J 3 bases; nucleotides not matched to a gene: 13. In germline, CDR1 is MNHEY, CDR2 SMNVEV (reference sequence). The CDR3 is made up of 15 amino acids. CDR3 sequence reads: CATQPRQGLYYGYTF. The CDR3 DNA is TGTGCCACCCAACCCCGACAGGGGCTTTACTATGGCTACACCTTC.

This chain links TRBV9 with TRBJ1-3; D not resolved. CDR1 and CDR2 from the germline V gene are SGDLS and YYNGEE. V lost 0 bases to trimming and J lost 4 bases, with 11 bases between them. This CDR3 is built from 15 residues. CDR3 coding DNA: TGTGCCAGCAGCGTAGGAAAGCATATCGGAAACACCATATATTTT. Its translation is CASSVGKHIGNTIYF.

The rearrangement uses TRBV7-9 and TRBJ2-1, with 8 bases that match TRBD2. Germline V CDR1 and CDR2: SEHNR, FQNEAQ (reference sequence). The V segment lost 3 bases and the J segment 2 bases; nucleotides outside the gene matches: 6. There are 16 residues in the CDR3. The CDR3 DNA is TGTGCCAGCAGCTTTGGACTAGCCCGTACCTACAATGAGCAGTTCTTC. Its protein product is CASSFGLARTYNEQFF.

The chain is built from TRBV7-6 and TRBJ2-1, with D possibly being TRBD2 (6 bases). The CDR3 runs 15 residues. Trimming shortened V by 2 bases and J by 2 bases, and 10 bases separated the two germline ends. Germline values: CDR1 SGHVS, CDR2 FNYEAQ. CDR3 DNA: TGTGCCAGCAGCTTAAGGGACTCTACCTACAATGAGCAGTTCTTC. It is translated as CASSLRDSTYNEQFF.